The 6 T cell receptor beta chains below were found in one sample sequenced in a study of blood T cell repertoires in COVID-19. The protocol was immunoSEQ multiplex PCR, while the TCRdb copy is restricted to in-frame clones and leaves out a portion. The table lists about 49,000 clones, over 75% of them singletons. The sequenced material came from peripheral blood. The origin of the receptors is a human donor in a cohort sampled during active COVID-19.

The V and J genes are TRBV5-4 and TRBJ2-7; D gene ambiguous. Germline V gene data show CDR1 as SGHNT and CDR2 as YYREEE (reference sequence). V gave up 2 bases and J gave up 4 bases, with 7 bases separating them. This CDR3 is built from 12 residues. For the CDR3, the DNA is TGTGCCAGCAGCTTAGACGGGTACGAGCAGTACTTC. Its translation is CASSLDGYEQYF.

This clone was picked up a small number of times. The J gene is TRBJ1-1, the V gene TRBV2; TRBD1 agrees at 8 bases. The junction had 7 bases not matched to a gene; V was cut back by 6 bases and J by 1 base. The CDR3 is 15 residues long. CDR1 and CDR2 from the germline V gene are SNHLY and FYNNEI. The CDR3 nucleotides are TGTGCCAGCAGAAAATCGGACAGGGAGAACACTGAAGCTTTCTTT. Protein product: CASRKSDRENTEAFF.

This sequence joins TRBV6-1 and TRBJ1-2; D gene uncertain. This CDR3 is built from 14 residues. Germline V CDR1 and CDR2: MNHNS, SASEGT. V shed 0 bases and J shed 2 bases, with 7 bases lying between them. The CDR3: CASSEATRNYGYTF. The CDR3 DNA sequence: TGTGCCAGCAGTGAAGCTACCAGAAACTATGGCTACACCTTC.

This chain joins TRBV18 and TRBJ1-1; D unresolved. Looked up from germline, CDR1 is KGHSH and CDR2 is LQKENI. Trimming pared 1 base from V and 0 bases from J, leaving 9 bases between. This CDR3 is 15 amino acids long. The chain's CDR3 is CASSPLRNMNTEAFF. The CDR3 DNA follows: TGTGCCAGCTCACCACTCAGAAACATGAACACTGAAGCTTTCTTT.

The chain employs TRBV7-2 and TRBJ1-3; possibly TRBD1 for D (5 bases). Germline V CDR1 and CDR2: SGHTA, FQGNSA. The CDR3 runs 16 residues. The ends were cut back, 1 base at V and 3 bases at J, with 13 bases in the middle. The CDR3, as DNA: TGTGCCAGCAGCTTAGATTTGGGGCGGGGTGGAAACACCATATATTTT. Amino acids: CASSLDLGRGGNTIYF.

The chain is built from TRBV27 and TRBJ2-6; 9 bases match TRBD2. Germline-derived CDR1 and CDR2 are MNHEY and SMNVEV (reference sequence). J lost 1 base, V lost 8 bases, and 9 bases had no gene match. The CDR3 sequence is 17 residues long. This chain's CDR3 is CASWKSGRISGANVLTF. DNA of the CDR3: TGTGCCAGCTGGAAGAGCGGGAGGATTTCTGGGGCCAACGTCCTGACTTTC.